A single sample is the source of the 12 T cell receptor beta chains below, sequenced in a study of OX40 agonist ivuxolimab in advanced cancers. The assay was immunoSEQ multiplex PCR, and TCRdb's table has in-frame clones only and misses some. The sample consists of around 29,000 clones, around 88% of them appearing once. Sequenced here: CD4+ or CD8+ T cells sorted from blood, sampled in a trial of the OX40 agonist ivuxolimab. Receptors originate from an adult with an advanced solid tumor such as melanoma, head and neck, liver or kidney cancer.

This clone showed up just once. The rearrangement uses TRBV9 and TRBJ1-1; possibly TRBD1 for D (6 bases). The germline V gene has CDR1 SGDLS and CDR2 YYNGEE. This CDR3 region has 17 residues. V lost 0 bases and J 1 base, leaving 16 bases between the germline ends. CDR3 nucleotide sequence: TGTGCCAGCAGCGTAGAAGGGGGTAACAGGGCGAACACTGAAGCTTTCTTT. It codes for CASSVEGGNRANTEAFF.

The genes are TRBV7-1 and TRBJ2-3, with a tentative D call TRBD1 (6 bases). TRBV7-1 is filed as an ORF, its function uncertain. This CDR3 has 14 amino acids. The V and J ends lost 4 bases and 2 bases respectively, with 10 bases between them. The CDR3 DNA follows: TGTGCCAGCAGCTTAGGGGGAGCCACAGATACGCAGTATTTT. Translation gives CASSLGGATDTQYF.

This chain joins TRBV6-1 and TRBJ2-1; D is unclear. The length of the CDR3 is 14 residues. The V gene's germline CDR1 is MNHNS and CDR2 SASEGT. V lost 7 bases and J lost 8, with 18 bases in between. The DNA of the CDR3 is TGTGCCAGCACTCTCGGAACAGTCGTCGATGAGCAGTTCTTC. Protein sequence: CASTLGTVVDEQFF.

The chain recombines TRBV7-2 with TRBJ2-1, with 12 bases matching TRBD2. Germline CDR1 and CDR2: SGHTA and FQGNSA. The ends lost 5 bases at V and 8 bases at J; junction bases unmatched: 7. This CDR3 is 15 amino acids long. The DNA for the CDR3 is TGTGCCAGCAGCCCAACTAGCGGGGGGCTTCATGAGCAGTTCTTC. Translation gives CASSPTSGGLHEQFF.

The chain links TRBV9 to TRBJ2-7, with 8 bases identical to TRBD1. CDR1 and CDR2 (germline): SGDLS, YYNGEE. Trimming removed 0 bases from V and 1 base from J; junction bases left unmatched: 6. The CDR3 sequence is 16 residues long. The DNA for the CDR3 is TGTGCCAGCAGCGTAGGAGGGACAGGTGCTTCCTACGAGCAGTACTTC. Amino acids: CASSVGGTGASYEQYF.

This clone was seen only once. This sequence joins TRBV5-6 and TRBJ2-7; 9 nucleotides match TRBD1. Germline V gives CDR1 SGHDT, CDR2 YYEEEE. The V segment lost 2 bases and the J segment 2 bases; nucleotides outside the gene matches: 5. The CDR3 sequence is 15 residues long. The CDR3 reads CASSFGTGTPYEQYF. In DNA, the CDR3 is TGTGCCAGCAGCTTTGGGACAGGGACCCCCTACGAGCAGTACTTC.

J is TRBJ2-5 and V is TRBV5-6; possibly TRBD2 for D (5 bases). The CDR3 runs 13 residues. Trimming took 0 bases from V and 3 from J, leaving 6 bases between them. The germline V gene has CDR1 SGHDT and CDR2 YYEEEE. CDR3 in amino acids: CASSLGGEETQYF. The CDR3 DNA reads as TGTGCCAGCAGCTTGGGGGGAGAAGAGACCCAGTACTTC.

The table lists this clone with a count of one. This chain links TRBV27 with TRBJ1-4, with 8 bases identical to TRBD1. The germline V gene encodes CDR1 MNHEY and CDR2 SMNVEV (reference sequence). The CDR3 is 15 amino acids. The V gene end was trimmed by 5 bases and the J gene end by 7 bases; junction bases not matched to a gene: 9. CDR3 bases: TGTGCCAGCAGTCTCGGGACAGGACTAAGTGAAAAACTGTTTTTT. Translating it yields CASSLGTGLSEKLFF. Combining the CDR3 with reference TRBV27 and TRBJ1-4 gives the whole variable domain EAQVTQNPRYLITVTGKKLTVTCSQNMNHEYMSWYRQDPGLGLRQIYYSMNVEVTDKGDVPEGYKVSRKEKRNFPLILESPSPNQTSLYFCASSLGTGLSEKLFFGSGTQLSVL.

The gene calls are TRBV7-8 and TRBJ2-3; D may be TRBD1 (5 bases). V gave up 1 base and J gave up 2 bases, with 10 bases separating them. Germline V gives CDR1 SGHVS, CDR2 FQNEAQ. The CDR3 has 15 residues. The CDR3 protein is CASSLGTLTTDTQYF. The CDR3 coding sequence is TGTGCCAGCAGCTTAGGGACACTTACCACAGATACGCAGTATTTT.

The chain uses TRBV9 and TRBJ1-2; 7 positions agree with TRBD1. The germline V gene encodes CDR1 SGDLS and CDR2 YYNGEE. V was clipped by 3 bases and J by 6 bases; unmatched bases: 11. The CDR3 has 15 amino acids. CDR3 sequence (DNA): TGTGCCAGCAGCGGCGGAGGGGGCCTCCTTCATGGCTACACCTTC. It is translated as CASSGGGGLLHGYTF.

The V gene is TRBV7-9, the J gene TRBJ1-2; TRBD1 aligns across 8 bases. There are 14 residues in the CDR3. With 3 bases clipped from V and 3 bases from J, the junction kept 3 bases outside the gene matches. Germline V gives CDR1 SEHNR, CDR2 FQNEAQ (reference sequence). CDR3 coding DNA: TGTGCCAGCAGCTTCCCGGGACAGGACTATGGCTACACCTTC. This codes for CASSFPGQDYGYTF.

The J gene is TRBJ2-7, the V gene TRBV7-9, with D unclear. Trimming took off 1 base at V and 3 bases at J, with 10 bases between the two ends. The CDR3 covers 14 residues. Germline V gives CDR1 SEHNR, CDR2 FQNEAQ (reference sequence). The CDR3 sequence is CASSLVGQNYEQYF. The DNA of the CDR3 is TGTGCCAGCAGCTTAGTAGGCCAGAACTACGAGCAGTACTTC.